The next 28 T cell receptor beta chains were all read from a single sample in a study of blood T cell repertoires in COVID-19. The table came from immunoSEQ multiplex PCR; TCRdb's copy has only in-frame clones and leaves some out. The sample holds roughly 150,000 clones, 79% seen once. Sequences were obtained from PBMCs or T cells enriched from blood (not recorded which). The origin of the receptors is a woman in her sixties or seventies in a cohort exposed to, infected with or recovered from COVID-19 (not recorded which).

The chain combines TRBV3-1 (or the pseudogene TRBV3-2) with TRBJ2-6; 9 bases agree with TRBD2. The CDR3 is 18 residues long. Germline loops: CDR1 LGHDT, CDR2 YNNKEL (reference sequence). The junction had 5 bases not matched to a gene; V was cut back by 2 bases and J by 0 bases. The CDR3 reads CASSQRLADYSGANVLTF. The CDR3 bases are TGTGCCAGCAGCCAACGACTAGCGGACTACTCTGGGGCCAACGTCCTGACTTTC.

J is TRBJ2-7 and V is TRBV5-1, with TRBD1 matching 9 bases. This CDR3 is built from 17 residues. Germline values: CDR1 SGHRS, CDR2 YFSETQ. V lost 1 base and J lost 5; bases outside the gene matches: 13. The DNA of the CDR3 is TGCGCCAGCAGCTTGTTTGGGCTGGGACAGGGTAACGACGAGCAGTACTTC. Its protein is CASSLFGLGQGNDEQYF.

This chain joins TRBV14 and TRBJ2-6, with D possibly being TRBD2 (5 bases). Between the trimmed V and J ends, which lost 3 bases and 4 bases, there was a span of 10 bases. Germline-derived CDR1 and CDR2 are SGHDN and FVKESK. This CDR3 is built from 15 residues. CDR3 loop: CASSQILAGANVLTF. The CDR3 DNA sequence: TGTGCCAGCAGCCAGATCCTAGCCGGGGCCAACGTCCTGACTTTC. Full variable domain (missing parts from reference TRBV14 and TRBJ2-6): EAGVTQFPSHSVIEKGQTVTLRCDPISGHDNLYWYRRVMGKEIKFLLHFVKESKQDESGMPNNRFLAERTGGTYSTLKVQPAELEDSGVYFCASSQILAGANVLTFGAGSRLTVL.

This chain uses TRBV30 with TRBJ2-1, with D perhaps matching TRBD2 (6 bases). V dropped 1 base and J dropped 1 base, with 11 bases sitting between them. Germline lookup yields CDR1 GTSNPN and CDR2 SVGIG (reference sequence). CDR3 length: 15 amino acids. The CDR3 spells CAWSGGAPSYNEQFF. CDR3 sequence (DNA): TGTGCCTGGAGTGGCGGGGCGCCGTCCTACAATGAGCAGTTCTTC.

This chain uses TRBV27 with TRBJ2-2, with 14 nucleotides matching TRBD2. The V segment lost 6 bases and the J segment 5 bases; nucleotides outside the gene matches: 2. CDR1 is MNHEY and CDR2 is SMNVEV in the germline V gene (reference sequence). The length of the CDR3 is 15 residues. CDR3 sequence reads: CASRGLAGDTGELFF. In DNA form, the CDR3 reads TGTGCCAGCAGGGGACTAGCGGGAGATACCGGGGAGCTGTTTTTT.

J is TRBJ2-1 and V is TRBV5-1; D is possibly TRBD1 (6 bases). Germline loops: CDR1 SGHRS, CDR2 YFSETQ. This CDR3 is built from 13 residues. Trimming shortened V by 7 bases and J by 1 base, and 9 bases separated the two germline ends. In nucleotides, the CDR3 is TGCGCCAGCGGACAGTTGTCCTACAATGAGCAGTTCTTC. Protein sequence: CASGQLSYNEQFF.

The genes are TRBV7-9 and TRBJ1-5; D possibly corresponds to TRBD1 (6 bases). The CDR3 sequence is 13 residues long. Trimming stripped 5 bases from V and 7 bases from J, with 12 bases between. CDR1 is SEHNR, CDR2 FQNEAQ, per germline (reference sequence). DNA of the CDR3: TGTGCCAGCAGCCCACAGGGCTTCCAGCCCCAGCATTTT. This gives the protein CASSPQGFQPQHF.

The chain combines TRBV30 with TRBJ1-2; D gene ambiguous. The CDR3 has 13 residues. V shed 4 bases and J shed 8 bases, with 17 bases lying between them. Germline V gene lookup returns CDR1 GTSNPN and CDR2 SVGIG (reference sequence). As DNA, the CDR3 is TGTGCCTGGAATGGAGGGTCTACAACGGGCTACACCTTC. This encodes CAWNGGSTTGYTF. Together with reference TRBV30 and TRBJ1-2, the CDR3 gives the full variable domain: SQTIHQWPATLVQPVGSPLSLECTVEGTSNPNLYWYRQAAGRGLQLLFYSVGIGQISSEVPQNLSASRPQDRQFILSSKKLLLSDSGFYLCAWNGGSTTGYTFGSGTRLTVV.

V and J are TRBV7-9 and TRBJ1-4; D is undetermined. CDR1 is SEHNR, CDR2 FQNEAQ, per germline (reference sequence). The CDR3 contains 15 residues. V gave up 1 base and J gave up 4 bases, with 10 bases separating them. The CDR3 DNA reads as TGTGCCAGCAGCTTAGGGCCAGGCATTAATGAAAAACTGTTTTTT. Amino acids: CASSLGPGINEKLFF. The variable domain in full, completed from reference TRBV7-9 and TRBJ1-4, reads DTGVSQNPRHKITKRGQNVTFRCDPISEHNRLYWYRQTLGQGPEFLTYFQNEAQLEKSRLLSDRFSAERPKGSFSTLEIQRTEQGDSAMYLCASSLGPGINEKLFFGSGTQLSVL.

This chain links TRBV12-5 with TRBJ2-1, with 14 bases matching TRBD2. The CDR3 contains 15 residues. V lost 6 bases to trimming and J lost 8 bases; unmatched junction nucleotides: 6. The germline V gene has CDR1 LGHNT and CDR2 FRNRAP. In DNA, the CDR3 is TGTGCTAGTGGGAGGGGACTAGCGGGAGATGATGAGCAGTTCTTC. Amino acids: CASGRGLAGDDEQFF. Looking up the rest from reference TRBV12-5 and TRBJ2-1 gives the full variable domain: DARVTQTPRHKVTEMGQEVTMRCQPILGHNTVFWYRQTMMQGLELLAYFRNRAPLDDSGMPKDRFSAEMPDATLATLKIQPSEPRDSAVYFCASGRGLAGDDEQFFGPGTRLTVL.

The chain's CDR3 is CASSRTGVAGQETQYF. CDR3 sequence (DNA): TGTGCCAGCAGCCGAACAGGAGTAGCGGGACAAGAGACCCAGTACTTC. The genes are TRBV7-8 and TRBJ2-5; TRBD2 aligns across 8 bases. The length of the CDR3 is 16 residues. Looked up from germline, CDR1 is SGHVS and CDR2 is FQNEAQ. The V gene end was trimmed by 5 bases and the J gene end by 2 bases; junction bases not matched to a gene: 10.

In nucleotides, the CDR3 is TGTGCCAGCAGCAGGGTTAGGGCTGGGGCCAACGTCCTGACTTTC. Translation: CASSRVRAGANVLTF. This chain links TRBV6-5 with TRBJ2-6, with D perhaps matching TRBD1 (5 bases). The V gene lost 6 bases and the J gene lost 2 bases, with 11 bases spanning the gap. Germline values: CDR1 MNHEY, CDR2 SVGAGI. The CDR3 is made up of 15 amino acids.

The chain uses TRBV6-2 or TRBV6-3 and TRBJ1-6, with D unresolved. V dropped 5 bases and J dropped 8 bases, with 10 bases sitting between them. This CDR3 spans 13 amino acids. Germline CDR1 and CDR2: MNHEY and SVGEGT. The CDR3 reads CASSIRTYSPLHF. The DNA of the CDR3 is TGTGCCAGCAGTATACGGACTTATTCACCCCTCCACTTT.

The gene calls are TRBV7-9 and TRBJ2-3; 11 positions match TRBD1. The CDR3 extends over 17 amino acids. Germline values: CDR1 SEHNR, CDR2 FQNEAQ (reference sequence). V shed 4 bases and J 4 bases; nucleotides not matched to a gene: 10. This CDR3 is CASSWALGQGVADTQYF. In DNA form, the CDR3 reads TGTGCCAGCAGCTGGGCGCTGGGACAGGGGGTGGCAGATACGCAGTATTTT.

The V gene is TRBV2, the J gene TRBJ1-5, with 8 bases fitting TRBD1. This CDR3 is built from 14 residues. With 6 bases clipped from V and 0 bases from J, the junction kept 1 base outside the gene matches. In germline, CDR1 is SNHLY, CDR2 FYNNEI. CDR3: CASRTGGSNQPQHF. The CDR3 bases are TGTGCCAGCAGAACAGGGGGTAGCAATCAGCCCCAGCATTTT. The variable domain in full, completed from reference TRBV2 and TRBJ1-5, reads EPEVTQTPSHQVTQMGQEVILRCVPISNHLYFYWYRQILGQKVEFLVSFYNNEISEKSEIFDDQFSVERPDGSNFTLKIRSTKLEDSAMYFCASRTGGSNQPQHFGDGTRLSIL.

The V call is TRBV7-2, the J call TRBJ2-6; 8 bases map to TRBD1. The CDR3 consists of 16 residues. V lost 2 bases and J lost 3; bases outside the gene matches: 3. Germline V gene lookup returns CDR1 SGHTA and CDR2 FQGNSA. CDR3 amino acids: CASSLQDRVGANVLTF. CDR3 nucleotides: TGTGCCAGCAGCTTACAGGACAGGGTTGGGGCCAACGTCCTGACTTTC.

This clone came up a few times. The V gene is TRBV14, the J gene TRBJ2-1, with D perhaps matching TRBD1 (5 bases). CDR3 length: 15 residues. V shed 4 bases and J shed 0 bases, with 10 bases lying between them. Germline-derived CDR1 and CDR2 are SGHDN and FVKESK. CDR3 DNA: TGTGCCAGCAGCCTTGACAGCTACTCCTACAATGAGCAGTTCTTC. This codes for CASSLDSYSYNEQFF.

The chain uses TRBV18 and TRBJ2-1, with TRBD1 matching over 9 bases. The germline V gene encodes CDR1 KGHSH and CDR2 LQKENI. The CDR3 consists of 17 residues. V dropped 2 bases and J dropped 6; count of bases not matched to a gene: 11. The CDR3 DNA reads TGTGCCAGCTCACCAGGTTACGGGACAGGGATGGTCAATGAGCAGTTCTTC. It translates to CASSPGYGTGMVNEQFF.

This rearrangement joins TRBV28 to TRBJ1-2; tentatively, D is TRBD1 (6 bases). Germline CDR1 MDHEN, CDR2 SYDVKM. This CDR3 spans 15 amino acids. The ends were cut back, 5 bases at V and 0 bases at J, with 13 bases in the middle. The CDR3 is CASSPQGSTNYGYTF. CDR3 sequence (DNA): TGTGCCAGCAGTCCACAGGGCAGCACTAACTATGGCTACACCTTC.

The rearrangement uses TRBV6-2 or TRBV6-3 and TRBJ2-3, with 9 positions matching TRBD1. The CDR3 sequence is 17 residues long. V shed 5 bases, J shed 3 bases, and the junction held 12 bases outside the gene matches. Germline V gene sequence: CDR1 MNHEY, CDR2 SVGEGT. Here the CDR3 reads CASSAGQGQRETDTQYF. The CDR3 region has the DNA TGTGCCAGCAGTGCGGGACAGGGTCAGCGGGAAACAGATACGCAGTATTTT.

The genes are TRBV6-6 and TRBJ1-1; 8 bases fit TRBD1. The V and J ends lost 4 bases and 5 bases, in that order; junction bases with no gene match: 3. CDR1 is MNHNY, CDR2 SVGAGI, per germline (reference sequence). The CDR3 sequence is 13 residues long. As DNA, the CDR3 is TGTGCCAGCAGTTGGACAGGGATAACTGAAGCTTTCTTT. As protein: CASSWTGITEAFF.

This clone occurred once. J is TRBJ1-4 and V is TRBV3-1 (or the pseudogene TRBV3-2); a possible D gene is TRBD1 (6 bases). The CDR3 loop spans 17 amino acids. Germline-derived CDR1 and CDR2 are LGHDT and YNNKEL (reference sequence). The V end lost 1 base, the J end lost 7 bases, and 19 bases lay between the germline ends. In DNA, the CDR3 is TGTGCCAGCAGCCAAGTCCCCCCACAGGGCGGCGGTGAAAAACTGTTTTTT. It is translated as CASSQVPPQGGGEKLFF.

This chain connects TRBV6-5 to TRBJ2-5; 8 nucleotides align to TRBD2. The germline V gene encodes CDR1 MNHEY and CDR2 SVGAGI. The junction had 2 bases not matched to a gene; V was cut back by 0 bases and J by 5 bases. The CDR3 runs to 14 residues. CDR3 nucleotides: TGTGCCAGCAGTTACTCGGGACTAGGGGAGACCCAGTACTTC. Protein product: CASSYSGLGETQYF.

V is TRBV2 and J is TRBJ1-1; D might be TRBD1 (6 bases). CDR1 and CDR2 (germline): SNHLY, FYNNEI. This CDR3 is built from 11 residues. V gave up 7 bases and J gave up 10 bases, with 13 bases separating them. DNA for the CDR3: TGTGCCAGCAACCCAGGGGTTGGAGCTTTCTTT. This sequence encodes CASNPGVGAFF.

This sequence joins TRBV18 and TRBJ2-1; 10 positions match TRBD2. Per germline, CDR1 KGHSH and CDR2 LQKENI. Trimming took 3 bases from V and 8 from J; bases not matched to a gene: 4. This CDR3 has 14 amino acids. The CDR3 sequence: CASSPGLAYDEQFF. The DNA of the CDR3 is TGTGCCAGCTCACCGGGACTAGCGTACGATGAGCAGTTCTTC.

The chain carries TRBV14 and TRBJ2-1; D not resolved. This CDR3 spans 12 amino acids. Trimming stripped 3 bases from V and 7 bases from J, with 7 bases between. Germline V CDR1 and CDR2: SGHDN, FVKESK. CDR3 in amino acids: CASSQMANEQFF. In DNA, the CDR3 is TGTGCCAGCAGCCAGATGGCAAATGAGCAGTTCTTC.

Here the CDR3 DNA reads TGCGCCAGCAGGGGACTGCCGCTACTAGAGACCCAGTACTTC. As protein: CASRGLPLLETQYF. This chain connects TRBV5-1 to TRBJ2-5; D may be TRBD2 (6 bases). The CDR3 totals 14 residues. Germline V gene data show CDR1 as SGHRS and CDR2 as YFSETQ. Trimming removed 5 bases at V and 4 bases at J, with 15 bases between.

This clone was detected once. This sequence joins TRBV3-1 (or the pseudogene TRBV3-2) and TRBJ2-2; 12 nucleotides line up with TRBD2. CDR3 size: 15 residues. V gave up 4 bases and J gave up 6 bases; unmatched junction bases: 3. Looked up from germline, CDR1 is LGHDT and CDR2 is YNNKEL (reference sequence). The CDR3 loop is CASSPGLAGSGELFF. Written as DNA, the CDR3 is TGTGCCAGCAGCCCGGGACTAGCGGGTTCCGGGGAGCTGTTTTTT.